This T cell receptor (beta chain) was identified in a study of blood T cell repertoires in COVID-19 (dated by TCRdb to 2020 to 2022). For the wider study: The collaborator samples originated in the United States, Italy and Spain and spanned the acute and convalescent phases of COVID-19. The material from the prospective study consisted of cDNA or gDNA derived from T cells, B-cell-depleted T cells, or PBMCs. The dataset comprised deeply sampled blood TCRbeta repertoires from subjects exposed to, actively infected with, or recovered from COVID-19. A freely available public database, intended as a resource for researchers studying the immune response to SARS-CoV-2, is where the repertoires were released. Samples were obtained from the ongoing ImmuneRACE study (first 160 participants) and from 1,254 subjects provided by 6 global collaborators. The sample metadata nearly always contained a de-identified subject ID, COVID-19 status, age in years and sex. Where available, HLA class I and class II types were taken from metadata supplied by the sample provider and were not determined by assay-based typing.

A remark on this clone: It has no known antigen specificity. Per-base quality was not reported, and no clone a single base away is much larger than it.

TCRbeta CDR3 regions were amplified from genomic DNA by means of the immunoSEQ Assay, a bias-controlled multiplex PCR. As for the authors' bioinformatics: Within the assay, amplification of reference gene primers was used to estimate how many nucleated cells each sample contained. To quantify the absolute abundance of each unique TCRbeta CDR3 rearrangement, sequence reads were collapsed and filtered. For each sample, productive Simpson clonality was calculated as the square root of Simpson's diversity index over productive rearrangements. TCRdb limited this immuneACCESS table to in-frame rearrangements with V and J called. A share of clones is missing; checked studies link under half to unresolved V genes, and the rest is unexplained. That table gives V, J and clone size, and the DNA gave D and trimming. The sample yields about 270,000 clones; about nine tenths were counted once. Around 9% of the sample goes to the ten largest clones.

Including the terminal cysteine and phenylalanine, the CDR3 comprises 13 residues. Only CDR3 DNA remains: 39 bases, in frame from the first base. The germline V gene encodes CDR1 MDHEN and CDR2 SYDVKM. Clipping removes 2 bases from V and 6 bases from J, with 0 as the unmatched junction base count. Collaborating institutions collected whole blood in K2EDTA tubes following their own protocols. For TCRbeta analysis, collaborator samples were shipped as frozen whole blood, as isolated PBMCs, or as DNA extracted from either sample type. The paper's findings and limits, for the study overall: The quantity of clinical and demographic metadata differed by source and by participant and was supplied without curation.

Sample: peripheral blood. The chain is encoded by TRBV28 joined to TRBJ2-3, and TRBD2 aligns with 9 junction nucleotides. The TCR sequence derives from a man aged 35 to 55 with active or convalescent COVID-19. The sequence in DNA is TGTGCCAGCAGTTTAGCGGGGGGGGATACGCAGTATTTT. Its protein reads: CASSLAGGDTQYF.